These 17 T cell receptor beta chains were all obtained from the same sample, sequenced in a study of cytomegalovirus exposure and HLA in healthy donors. A multiplex PCR was run with 60 Vbeta primers and 13 Jbeta primers. TCRdb's copy holds only in-frame clones and misses some; the assay was immunoSEQ multiplex PCR. This table holds approximately 160,000 clones, 64% found once. The sample was PBMCs. The receptors originated from a woman aged 25 to 39 in good health and CMV-seropositive.

This sequence joins TRBV5-1 and TRBJ2-5; 7 nucleotides line up with TRBD1. The J call is in doubt because the DNA end fits TRBJ2-7 better. Looked up from germline, CDR1 is SGHRS and CDR2 is YFSETQ. The CDR3 loop spans 14 amino acids. CDR3 amino acids: CASSFYRGGYEQYF. The CDR3 coding sequence is TGCGCCAGCAGCTTCTACAGGGGTGGCTACGAGCAGTACTTC.

This clone was recorded a few times. The CDR3 protein is CASFGQGDYGYTF. Written as DNA, the CDR3 is TGTGCCAGCTTTGGACAGGGCGACTATGGCTACACCTTC. The gene calls are TRBV6-1 and TRBJ1-2, with TRBD1 identical over 8 bases. This CDR3 has 13 amino acids. V trimming: 8 bases; J trimming: 3 bases; junction bases outside the gene matches: 5. Germline lookup yields CDR1 MNHNS and CDR2 SASEGT.

The chain recombines TRBV6-5 with TRBJ1-2, with D unresolved. Trimming cost V 7 bases and J 5 bases, with 14 bases left between them. The CDR3 sequence is 13 residues long. Germline-derived CDR1 and CDR2 are MNHEY and SVGAGI. CDR3 bases: TGTGCCAGCACCGAACGCGGGAATTATGGCTACACCTTC. Translation: CASTERGNYGYTF.

This clone showed up just a few times. The chain joins TRBV6-5 to TRBJ2-7, with 8 bases aligning to TRBD2. The length of the CDR3 is 12 residues. The junction had 5 bases not matched to a gene; V was cut back by 10 bases and J by 3 bases. CDR1 is MNHEY and CDR2 is SVGAGI in the germline V gene. In DNA form, the CDR3 reads TGTGCCACGTCGGGACTAGACTACGAGCAGTACTTC. Translation gives CATSGLDYEQYF.

The chain is built from TRBV5-1 and TRBJ1-3, with 7 nucleotides matching TRBD1. The germline V gene has CDR1 SGHRS and CDR2 YFSETQ. The CDR3 length is 15 residues. Germline trimming cut 0 bases from V and 2 bases from J; bases unmatched to any gene: 2. The CDR3 reads CASSLGDSTGNTIYF. In nucleotides, the CDR3 is TGCGCCAGCAGCTTGGGGGACAGTACTGGAAACACCATATATTTT.

This sequence joins TRBV19 and TRBJ1-1; 7 bases match TRBD1. The CDR3 is made up of 13 amino acids. The V and J ends lost 0 bases and 9 bases, in that order; junction bases with no gene match: 4. The V gene's germline CDR1 is LNHDA and CDR2 SQIVND (reference sequence). This chain's CDR3 is CASSIDTGAKAFF. CDR3 nucleotide sequence: TGTGCCAGTAGTATAGACACAGGGGCCAAAGCTTTCTTT.

The chain carries TRBV29-1 and TRBJ1-3; D perhaps matches TRBD1 (6 bases). Looked up from germline, CDR1 is SQVTM and CDR2 is ANQGSEA. The V end was cut by 0 bases, the J end by 0 bases, with 12 bases between. The length of the CDR3 is 16 residues. The CDR3 DNA follows: TGCAGCGTTGAAGATCGGGGGGGCTCCTCTGGAAACACCATATATTTT. Protein: CSVEDRGGSSGNTIYF.

This sequence joins TRBV4-1 and TRBJ2-7; TRBD1 matches 10 bases. The length of the CDR3 is 15 residues. The V and J ends lost 6 bases and 5 bases, in that order; junction bases with no gene match: 10. Germline CDR1 is MGHRA and CDR2 is YSYEKL. CDR3 in DNA: TGCGCCAGCAGACATCCGGGACAGGGGATCCACGAGCAGTACTTC. Its translation is CASRHPGQGIHEQYF.

The rearrangement joins TRBV19 to TRBJ1-2; D gene ambiguous. The CDR3 consists of 16 residues. V lost 6 bases to trimming and J lost 1 base, with 18 bases between them. Germline V gene lookup returns CDR1 LNHDA and CDR2 SQIVND (reference sequence). The CDR3 DNA follows: TGTGCCAGTAGCTTGCTCGGGAGCGCCCTTAACTATGGCTACACCTTC. Encoded protein: CASSLLGSALNYGYTF.

The chain couples TRBV30 to TRBJ1-6; D perhaps matches TRBD1 (6 bases). Trimming shortened V by 3 bases and J by 4 bases, and 13 bases separated the two germline ends. Germline lookup yields CDR1 GTSNPN and CDR2 SVGIG (reference sequence). CDR3 length: 15 residues. CDR3 coding DNA: TGTGCCTGGAGCGACGGACAGAGTTATAATTCACCCCTCCACTTT. This encodes CAWSDGQSYNSPLHF.

The CDR3 DNA follows: TGTGCCAGCAGCACCTTCGGACTAGCGCGACAAGAGACCCAGTACTTC. Encoded protein: CASSTFGLARQETQYF. The V and J genes are TRBV2 and TRBJ2-5; 9 nucleotides agree with TRBD2. V shed 6 bases and J 2 bases; nucleotides not matched to a gene: 10. The CDR3 consists of 16 residues. Germline V gene lookup returns CDR1 SNHLY and CDR2 FYNNEI.

This clone was observed a few times. This chain links TRBV15 with TRBJ2-1; the D is unclear. The V and J ends lost 0 bases and 8 bases respectively, with 5 bases between them. Germline loops: CDR1 LNHNV, CDR2 YYDKDF (reference sequence). The CDR3 has 12 amino acids. CDR3 region: CATSRDEDEQFF. In nucleotides, the CDR3 is TGTGCCACCAGCAGAGATGAGGATGAGCAGTTCTTC.

There are a few counts of this clone. V is TRBV5-5 and J is TRBJ2-7; 9 bases fit TRBD1. Trimming took 4 bases from V and 2 from J; bases not matched to a gene: 4. This CDR3 spans 14 amino acids. CDR1 SGHKS and CDR2 YYEKEE come from the germline V gene (reference sequence). In DNA, the CDR3 is TGTGCCAGCAGCCCACAGGGGGCAACCTACGAGCAGTACTTC. Amino acids: CASSPQGATYEQYF.

The sample holds a few counts of this clone. The chain links TRBV2 to TRBJ1-4; 9 bases fit TRBD1. This CDR3 region has 15 residues. After removal of 4 bases from V and 6 bases from J, the junction contained 6 bases not matched to a gene. Looked up from germline, CDR1 is SNHLY and CDR2 is FYNNEI. The CDR3 spells CASSAQGQGYEKLFF. The CDR3, as DNA: TGTGCCAGCAGTGCCCAGGGACAGGGCTATGAAAAACTGTTTTTT.

The chain carries TRBV5-1 and TRBJ1-5; 9 bases are a match to TRBD1. V shed 4 bases and J 6 bases; nucleotides not matched to a gene: 8. The CDR3 sequence is 15 residues long. CDR1 is SGHRS, CDR2 YFSETQ, per germline. The CDR3 region has the DNA TGCGCCAGCAGCATGACAGGGGGAGGTAGTCAGCCCCAGCATTTT. It yields the protein CASSMTGGGSQPQHF.

This chain joins TRBV12-2 and TRBJ1-1. TRBV12-2 is labeled a pseudogene. The CDR3 extends over 13 amino acids. CDR3 nucleotide sequence: TGTGCAACCCTCGATCCTAGCTGCACTGAAGCTTTCTTT. Amino acids: CATLDPSCTEAFF.

This clone has a count of ten or more. The rearrangement uses TRBV4-1 and TRBJ1-2; D is undetermined. V shed 8 bases and J shed 1 base, with 11 bases lying between them. The V gene's germline CDR1 is MGHRA and CDR2 YSYEKL. CDR3 length equals 13 residues. CDR3 sequence reads: CASRRGLNYGYTF. The CDR3 region has the DNA TGCGCCAGCCGTAGAGGACTTAACTATGGCTACACCTTC.